The next 23 T cell receptor beta chains were all read from a single sample in a study of CD8+CD57+ T cells in acquired aplastic anemia. Profiling that covered TCR beta VDJ and CDR3 relied on genomic DNA as its template. TCRdb passed the reads through MiXCR, listing each CDR3 protein once. The sample includes about 180,000 distinct CDR3 sequences, just over 45% of them seen just once. Sequenced: sorted CD4+, CD8+, or CD8+CD57+ T cells (not recorded which) from PBMCs. These TCRs come from a human donor in good health.

This chain joins TRBV19 and TRBJ1-1; D is uncertain. CDR3 length: 15 residues. V dropped 1 base and J dropped 2 bases, with 11 bases sitting between them. Germline V lookup: CDR1 LNHDA, CDR2 SQIVND (reference sequence). Written as DNA, the CDR3 is TGTGCCAGTAGTATAGGAACAGAAAGAAACACTGAAGCTTTCTTT. Translated: CASSIGTERNTEAFF.

The chain is built from TRBV15 and TRBJ1-2, with 7 bases that match TRBD1. The CDR3 is made up of 15 amino acids. The germline V gene encodes CDR1 LNHNV and CDR2 YYDKDF (reference sequence). V shed 1 base and J 8 bases; nucleotides not matched to a gene: 10. The CDR3 nucleotides read TGTGCCACCAGCAGAGCAGGGGGAGGGACCATAGGCTACACCTTC. The encoded protein is CATSRAGGGTIGYTF.

This clonotype has a count of ten or more. Here the CDR3 reads CASSMVILYSGANVLTF. The CDR3 coding sequence is TGTGCCAGTAGTATGGTTATTTTATACTCTGGGGCCAACGTCCTGACTTTC. V usage is TRBV19 and J usage is TRBJ2-6, with D unclear. The CDR3 extends over 17 amino acids. Trimming cost V 3 bases and J 0 bases, with 12 bases left between them. From germline, CDR1 is LNHDA and CDR2 SQIVND (reference sequence). The complete variable domain, with remaining parts taken from reference TRBV19 and TRBJ2-6, reads DGGITQSPKYLFRKEGQNVTLSCEQNLNHDAMYWYRQDPGQGLRLIYYSQIVNDFQKGDIAEGYSVSREKKESFPLTVTSAQKNPTAFYLCASSMVILYSGANVLTFGAGSRLTVL.

The chain couples TRBV9 to TRBJ2-5; D remains ambiguous. The CDR3 runs to 15 residues. The V end lost 0 bases, the J end lost 2 bases, and 11 bases lay between the germline ends. Germline CDR1 is SGDLS and CDR2 is YYNGEE. CDR3 sequence reads: CASSVGVTTQETQYF. The CDR3 DNA is TGTGCCAGCAGCGTAGGGGTGACAACTCAAGAGACCCAGTACTTC.

J is TRBJ2-3 and V is TRBV19; D is perhaps TRBD1 or TRBD2 (5 bases each). The germline V gene has CDR1 LNHDA and CDR2 SQIVND (reference sequence). The CDR3 length is 15 residues. V was clipped by 5 bases and J by 4 bases, with 16 bases between them. For the CDR3, the DNA is TGTGCCAGTAGTGCAACCGGGACCGCCCCAGATACGCAGTATTTT. Protein product: CASSATGTAPDTQYF.

This clonotype occurred many times. The chain has TRBV5-6 and TRBJ2-7; D ambiguous. From germline, CDR1 is SGHDT and CDR2 YYEEEE. Trimming removed 3 bases at V and 3 bases at J, with 16 bases between. This CDR3 contains 15 residues. CDR3 amino acids: CASSSPGLGGYEQYF. CDR3 in DNA: TGTGCCAGCAGCTCGCCGGGCTTAGGTGGCTACGAGCAGTACTTC.

This clonotype has a handful of counts. In nucleotides, the CDR3 is TGTGCCAGTAGTAAAGGAGGCGAAGTGAATGAGCAGTTCTTC. This codes for CASSKGGEVNEQFF. The chain recombines TRBV19 with TRBJ2-1, with TRBD2 as a possible D gene (5 bases). The CDR3 covers 14 residues. The germline V gene has CDR1 LNHDA and CDR2 SQIVND (reference sequence). The V and J ends lost 4 bases and 7 bases respectively, with 14 bases between them.

This clonotype was observed a few times. The chain combines TRBV6-1 with TRBJ2-6; D not certain. V was shortened by 6 bases and J by 0 bases, with 18 bases between the two germline ends. The CDR3 has 18 amino acids. Germline lookup yields CDR1 MNHNS and CDR2 SASEGT. CDR3 in amino acids: CASSPIYRPLSGANVLTF. In DNA, the CDR3 is TGTGCCAGCAGCCCAATTTACCGTCCCCTCTCTGGGGCCAACGTCCTGACTTTC.

This clonotype has a handful of counts. One base away lies a much larger clone, so this may be a sequencing read error. The chain couples TRBV7-9 to TRBJ1-4; D not resolved. The ends were cut back, 5 bases at V and 8 bases at J, with 15 bases in the middle. The CDR3 consists of 14 residues. Germline CDR1 reads SEHNR; CDR2 reads FQNEAQ (reference sequence). The CDR3 bases are TGTGCCAGCAGCCAAGTGCCCAAAGGAGAAAAACTGTTTTTT. Amino acids: CASSQVPKGEKLFF.

This chain links TRBV28 with TRBJ1-4; 10 nucleotides match TRBD1. CDR1 and CDR2 (germline): MDHEN, SYDVKM. The V segment lost 6 bases and the J segment 10 bases; nucleotides outside the gene matches: 8. CDR3 length: 14 residues. The chain's CDR3 is CASSSGTGVGKLFF. CDR3 coding DNA: TGTGCCAGCAGCTCCGGGACAGGGGTGGGAAAACTGTTTTTT.

This clonotype was picked up one time. The chain employs TRBV29-1 and TRBJ1-2; D is perhaps TRBD1 (6 bases). The V end was cut by 8 bases, the J end by 6 bases, with 13 bases between. The CDR3 has 11 residues. Germline CDR1 is SQVTM and CDR2 is ANQGSEA. CDR3: CSLGRDNGYTF. In nucleotides, the CDR3 is TGCAGCTTAGGGCGGGACAATGGCTACACCTTC.

The chain links TRBV19 to TRBJ2-7; D is uncertain. Trimming took 5 bases from V and 6 from J, leaving 14 bases between them. CDR1 LNHDA and CDR2 SQIVND come from the germline V gene (reference sequence). The CDR3 has 13 amino acids. CDR3 in amino acids: CASSARTPGEQYF. CDR3 in DNA: TGTGCCAGTAGTGCTAGGACCCCAGGCGAGCAGTACTTC.

The chain has TRBV6-1 and TRBJ1-1; tentative D call: TRBD1 (5 bases). Trimming cost V 6 bases and J 4 bases, with 15 bases left between them. The CDR3 totals 14 residues. CDR1 MNHNS and CDR2 SASEGT come from the germline V gene. The CDR3 nucleotides are TGTGCCAGCAGAGATCAGGGTTTCGGCACTGAAGCTTTCTTT. It codes for CASRDQGFGTEAFF.

On this clonotype: Just one base apart from a much larger clone, this may be a read error. The genes are TRBV9 and TRBJ1-3; a possible D gene is TRBD1 (5 bases). The CDR3 has 14 amino acids. The V gene lost 1 base and the J gene lost 2 bases, with 7 bases spanning the gap. Germline CDR1 and CDR2: SGDLS and YYNGEE. In DNA, the CDR3 is TGTGCCAGCAGCGTAATAGGGGCTGGAAACACCATATATTTT. This encodes CASSVIGAGNTIYF.

This clonotype was counted between two and nine times. Because the CDR3 is missing its conserved closing phenylalanine or tryptophan, this is likely a read error. The rearrangement uses TRBV4-3 and TRBJ2-5, with 7 bases that match TRBD1. The germline V gene has CDR1 LGHNA and CDR2 YSLEER. CDR3 length: 15 residues. V was pared by 1 base and J by 5 bases, with 7 bases of the junction left unmatched. CDR3 region: CASSQVNRGDETQYL. The CDR3 DNA reads as TGCGCCAGCAGCCAAGTAAACAGGGGTGACGAGACCCAGTACCTC.

The V gene is TRBV4-1, the J gene TRBJ1-2; D possibly corresponds to TRBD1 (6 bases). This CDR3 contains 14 residues. Germline CDR1 is MGHRA and CDR2 is YSYEKL. V was clipped by 0 bases and J by 7 bases, with 12 bases between them. CDR3 in DNA: TGCGCCAGCAGCCAAGATCCAGGGGCGGGTGGCTACACCTTC. Protein product: CASSQDPGAGGYTF.

This clonotype appeared many times. This rearrangement joins TRBV12-3 or TRBV12-4 to TRBJ2-2, with 11 positions matching TRBD1. The CDR3 runs to 17 residues. Germline trimming cut 6 bases from V and 0 bases from J; bases unmatched to any gene: 6. The CDR3: CASSLWTGGTNTGELFF. CDR3 sequence (DNA): TGTGCCAGCAGCCTCTGGACAGGGGGCACGAACACCGGGGAGCTGTTTTTT.

Points on this clonotype: One base away lies a much larger clone, so this may be a sequencing read error. V usage is TRBV6-5 and J usage is TRBJ1-2; D is uncertain. The CDR3 covers 16 residues. Germline values: CDR1 MNHEY, CDR2 SVGAGI. The CDR3 DNA follows: TGTGCCAGCAGTTACTCCACTAGAGGACCTAACTATGGCTGCACCTTC. This translates into CASSYSTRGPNYGCTF.

The chain links TRBV20-1 to TRBJ2-7; D gene uncertain. The germline V gene encodes CDR1 DFQATT and CDR2 SNEGSKA (reference sequence). CDR3 length equals 11 residues. The ends were cut back, 0 bases at V and 12 bases at J, with 12 bases in the middle. The CDR3 sequence is CSARDKGVTYF. Here the CDR3 DNA reads TGCAGTGCTAGAGACAAAGGTGTAACGTACTTC.

This clonotype was recorded only once. The rearrangement links TRBV6-1 to TRBJ2-7; the D gene could be TRBD1 or TRBD2 (5 bases each). V dropped 7 bases and J dropped 1 base, with 11 bases sitting between them. The CDR3 has 13 residues. Germline values: CDR1 MNHNS, CDR2 SASEGT. CDR3 sequence: CASTRDGSYEQYF. CDR3 coding DNA: TGTGCCAGCACTCGGGACGGATCCTACGAGCAGTACTTC.

The rearrangement uses TRBV7-2 and TRBJ1-3, with D unclear. Germline V CDR1 and CDR2: SGHTA, FQGNSA. Trimming took 0 bases from V and 0 from J, leaving 12 bases between them. CDR3 length: 17 amino acids. The CDR3 reads CASSLARSLFSGNTIYF. Written as DNA, the CDR3 is TGTGCCAGCAGCTTAGCGCGCAGCTTATTCTCTGGAAACACCATATATTTT.

As regards this clonotype: Since a much larger clone is just one base distant, this may be a read error. CDR3 sequence reads: CASSLNWEGFEQYF. CDR3 sequence (DNA): TGTGCCAGCAGCTTAAATTGGGAGGGCTTCGAGCAGTACTTC. The V call is TRBV5-8, the J call TRBJ2-7; TRBD2 matches at 7 bases. The CDR3 covers 14 residues. Germline values: CDR1 SGHTS, CDR2 YDEGEE. Trimming removed 2 bases from V and 6 bases from J; junction bases left unmatched: 8.

J is TRBJ1-4 and V is TRBV7-2; D not resolved. CDR3 length: 12 residues. Germline lookup yields CDR1 SGHTA and CDR2 FQGNSA. V dropped 5 bases and J dropped 8 bases, with 9 bases sitting between them. CDR3 residues: CASSPGTEKLFF. CDR3 sequence (DNA): TGTGCCAGCAGCCCCGGTACGGAAAAACTGTTTTTT.